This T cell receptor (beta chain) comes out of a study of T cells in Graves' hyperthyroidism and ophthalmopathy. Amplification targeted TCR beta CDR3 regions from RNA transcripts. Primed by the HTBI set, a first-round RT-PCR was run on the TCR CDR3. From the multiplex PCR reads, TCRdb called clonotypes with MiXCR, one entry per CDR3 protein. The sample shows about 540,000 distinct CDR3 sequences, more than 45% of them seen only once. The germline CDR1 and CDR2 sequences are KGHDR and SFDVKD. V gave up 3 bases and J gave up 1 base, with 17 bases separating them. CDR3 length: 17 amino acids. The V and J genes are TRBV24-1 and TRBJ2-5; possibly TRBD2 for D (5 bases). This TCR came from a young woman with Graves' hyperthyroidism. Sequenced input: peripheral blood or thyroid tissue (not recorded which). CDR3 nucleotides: TGTGCCACCAGTGATGAACTAGGAGCAGCATCCCAAGAGACCCAGTACTTC. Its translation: CATSDELGAASQETQYF.